The 8 T cell receptor beta chains presented below share a single source sample, sequenced in a study of T cells in Graves' hyperthyroidism and ophthalmopathy. Amplification yielded TCR beta CDR3 regions, with RNA transcripts as the source. The HTBI primer set served for first-round RT-PCR of the TCR CDR3. TCRdb re-analysed the multiplex PCR reads in MiXCR, keeping a single row per CDR3 protein. The table includes about 400,000 distinct CDR3 sequences, over 12% detected once. Sequencing was carried out using blood. These receptor sequences come from a man between 45 and 60 years old with Graves' ophthalmopathy.

This clonotype was observed a handful of times. The V gene is TRBV28, the J gene TRBJ2-7, with 9 nucleotides matching TRBD2. Germline CDR1 is MDHEN and CDR2 is SYDVKM. The length of the CDR3 is 16 residues. Trimming removed 8 bases from V and 4 bases from J; junction bases left unmatched: 15. The CDR3 sequence is CASVGAGGPGIYEQYF. CDR3 DNA: TGTGCCAGCGTCGGGGCGGGGGGGCCCGGCATTTACGAGCAGTACTTC.

The rearrangement joins TRBV10-3 to TRBJ2-2; maybe TRBD2 (6 bases). CDR1 ENHRY and CDR2 SYGVKD come from the germline V gene. V lost 6 bases, J lost 5 bases, and 10 bases lay in between. The CDR3 covers 13 residues. The CDR3 nucleotides are TGTGCCATCAGCCTACGGGAGACCGGGGAGCTGTTTTTT. This sequence encodes CAISLRETGELFF.

This clonotype was observed many times. This chain joins TRBV14 and TRBJ2-5; D not resolved. The length of the CDR3 is 14 residues. CDR1 and CDR2 (germline): SGHDN, FVKESK. Trimming stripped 0 bases from V and 0 bases from J, with 5 bases between. CDR3 amino acids: CASSQEAYQETQYF. The CDR3 nucleotides read TGTGCCAGCAGCCAAGAGGCTTACCAAGAGACCCAGTACTTC.

This clonotype was observed many times. The chain employs TRBV2 and TRBJ2-3, with 8 positions matching TRBD2. Germline V gene data show CDR1 as SNHLY and CDR2 as FYNNEI. The CDR3 spans 14 residues. The V gene end was trimmed by 6 bases and the J gene end by 0 bases; junction bases not matched to a gene: 2. The CDR3 reads CASRTSGSTDTQYF. The CDR3, as DNA: TGTGCCAGCAGAACTAGCGGTAGCACAGATACGCAGTATTTT.

The chain recombines TRBV11-2 with TRBJ1-4; 7 bases are shared with TRBD1. This CDR3 is 12 amino acids long. Trimming cost V 5 bases and J 8 bases; bases outside gene matches: 2. Germline values: CDR1 SGHAT, CDR2 FQNNGV. CDR3 amino acids: CASSPGGEKLFF. CDR3 in DNA: TGTGCCAGCAGCCCAGGGGGAGAAAAACTGTTTTTT.

In this sample, this clonotype turned up a few times. The genes are TRBV27 and TRBJ2-7, with 8 bases matching TRBD2. Germline CDR1 reads MNHEY; CDR2 reads SMNVEV (reference sequence). Germline trimming cut 5 bases from V and 3 bases from J; bases unmatched to any gene: 9. CDR3 length: 15 residues. This CDR3 reads CASSITSGQSYEQYF. The CDR3 DNA is TGTGCCAGCAGTATAACTAGCGGCCAGAGCTACGAGCAGTACTTC.

This clonotype was observed many times. This chain uses TRBV12-3 or TRBV12-4 with TRBJ1-5, with a tentative D call TRBD1 (6 bases). The CDR3 has 14 amino acids. V lost 3 bases to trimming and J lost 6 bases, with 12 bases between them. The DNA of the CDR3 is TGTGCCAGCAGTTTTGTAGGGGGGGGTCAGCCCCAGCATTTT. This translates into CASSFVGGGQPQHF.

This clonotype was seen a handful of times. V usage is TRBV9 and J usage is TRBJ2-3; the match to TRBD2 covers 11 bases. The ends lost 0 bases at V and 3 bases at J; junction bases unmatched: 6. The CDR3 consists of 17 residues. CDR1 SGDLS and CDR2 YYNGEE come from the germline V gene. CDR3 region: CASSVGLAGSRTDTQYF. The CDR3 DNA reads as TGTGCCAGCAGCGTAGGACTAGCGGGAAGTCGAACAGATACGCAGTATTTT.